These 5 T cell receptor beta chains were sequenced from one sample in a study of blood T cells in healthy people across ages (dated by TCRdb to the mid-2010s). The library was prepared using 5' RACE. For sequencing, an Illumina HiSeq 2500 was employed. A second PCR of roughly 6 to 12 cycles was run with a J-beta primer mix and a sample-barcoded 5' primer. TCRdb trimmed public reads at Q25 via fastp, called clones via MiXCR and kept in-frame beta chains. Merged by CDR3 protein, the rows form single entries marked with the most common genes and DNA. This sample has 380,000 or so distinct CDR3 sequences in its table, and 50% to 60% of those were observed once. The top ten constitute under 65% of the sample. Sample: blood. The receptors originated from a man aged 55 to 70 in good health.

This clonotype was recorded many times. This chain uses TRBV12-3 or TRBV12-4 with TRBJ2-7; no definite D call. The J call may not be correct, given that the DNA end is closer to TRBJ2-5. The CDR3 length is 11 residues. In nucleotides, the CDR3 is TGTGCCAGCAGTTTTTCGGAGACCCAGTACTTC. Its protein is CASSFSETQYF.

The chain is built from TRBV7-2 and TRBJ2-3; TRBD2 agrees at 14 bases. Germline V gives CDR1 SGHTA, CDR2 FQGNSA. The junction had 0 bases not matched to a gene; V was cut back by 0 bases and J by 1 base. CDR3 length: 17 amino acids. As DNA, the CDR3 is TGTGCCAGCAGCTTAGCGGGACTAGCGGGGGGCACAGATACGCAGTATTTT. Translating gives CASSLAGLAGGTDTQYF. The full variable domain, its missing parts supplied by reference TRBV7-2 and TRBJ2-3, is GAGVSQSPSNKVTEKGKDVELRCDPISGHTALYWYRQSLGQGLEFLIYFQGNSAPDKSGLPSDRFSAERTGGSVSTLTIQRTQQEDSAVYLCASSLAGLAGGTDTQYFGPGTRLTVL.

The V and J genes are TRBV6-5 and TRBJ2-7, with D perhaps TRBD1 or TRBD2 (5 bases each). V lost 8 bases and J lost 1, with 18 bases in between. CDR3 length: 15 residues. Germline lookup yields CDR1 MNHEY and CDR2 SVGAGI. In DNA form, the CDR3 reads TGTGCCAGCGGTCGGGACCCTCCCCATTCCTACGAGCAGTACTTC. Amino acid sequence: CASGRDPPHSYEQYF.

The chain uses TRBV7-2 and TRBJ2-7; D may be TRBD2 (5 bases). Germline CDR1 reads SGHTA; CDR2 reads FQGNSA. Trimming took 5 bases from V and 0 from J, leaving 8 bases between them. The CDR3 has 13 amino acids. The CDR3 DNA reads TGTGCCAGCAGCACCCGGGACTCCTACGAGCAGTACTTC. Translation: CASSTRDSYEQYF.

This chain joins TRBV29-1 and TRBJ2-7; 8 positions agree with TRBD1. V was clipped by 5 bases and J by 2 bases; unmatched bases: 8. The CDR3 has 14 amino acids. Germline V gene lookup returns CDR1 SQVTM and CDR2 ANQGSEA. CDR3 protein: CSVFGPQGAYEQYF. The CDR3, as DNA: TGCAGCGTTTTTGGACCACAGGGGGCCTACGAGCAGTACTTC.